This TCR beta chain was captured by sequencing in a study of OX40 agonist ivuxolimab in advanced cancers. The wider study: Having had anti-PD-1, anti-PD-L1 or anti-CTLA-4 therapy before was allowed, and roughly 40% had some.

Only a few counts were recorded for this clone. In germline, CDR1 is MDHEN, CDR2 SYDVKM. Trimming cost V 3 bases and J 4 bases, with 15 bases left between them. The CDR3 length is 15 residues. Sequencing was performed with immunoSEQ multiplex PCR; in TCRdb, only in-frame clones are kept and a portion is missing. The sample holds tens of thousands of clones, over 80% seen once. Sequenced here: CD4+ or CD8+ T cells sorted from blood, sampled in a trial of the OX40 agonist ivuxolimab. This receptor was obtained from an adult with an advanced solid tumor such as melanoma, head and neck, liver or kidney cancer. The rearrangement joins TRBV28 to TRBJ2-5; D might be TRBD1 (6 bases). The CDR3 DNA sequence: TGTGCCAGCAGTTTGTACAGGGAATCGGTAGAGACCCAGTACTTC. It specifies CASSLYRESVETQYF. The entire variable domain, with the rest obtained from reference TRBV28 and TRBJ2-5, is as follows: DVKVTQSSRYLVKRTGEKVFLECVQDMDHENMFWYRQDPGLGLRLIYFSYDVKMKEKGDIPEGYSVSREKKERFSLILESASTNQTSMYLCASSLYRESVETQYFGPGTRLLVL.